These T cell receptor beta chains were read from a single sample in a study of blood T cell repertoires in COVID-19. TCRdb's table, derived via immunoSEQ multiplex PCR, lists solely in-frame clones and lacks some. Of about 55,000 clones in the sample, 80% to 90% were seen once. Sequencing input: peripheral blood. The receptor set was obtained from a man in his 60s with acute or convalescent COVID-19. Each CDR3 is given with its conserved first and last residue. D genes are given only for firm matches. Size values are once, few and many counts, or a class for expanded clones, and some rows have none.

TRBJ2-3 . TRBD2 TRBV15 TGTGCCACCAGCAGAGGTCAGCGGGAGGGCCGTGATACGCAGTATTTT CATSRGQREGRDTQYF
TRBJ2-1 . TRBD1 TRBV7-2 TGTGCCAGCAGCTATGGACAGGGAGAATTCAATGAGCAGTTCTTC CASSYGQGEFNEQFF
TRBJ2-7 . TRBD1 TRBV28 TGTGCCAGCAGCCGCCAGGGACAGGGGTTCGATTGGGGCTCCTACGAGCAGTACTTC CASSRQGQGFDWGSYEQYF
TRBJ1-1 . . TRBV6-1 TGTGCCAGCAGTGAGACAGGGAACACTGAAGCTTTCTTT CASSETGNTEAFF
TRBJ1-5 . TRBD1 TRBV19 TGTGCCAGTAGTATGAGACTGGACAGGGGAGGAAGTCAGCCCCAGCATTTT CASSMRLDRGGSQPQHF
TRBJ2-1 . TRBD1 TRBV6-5 TGTGCCAGCACCCCTCGGACAGGGGGCACGAATGAGCAGTTCTTC CASTPRTGGTNEQFF
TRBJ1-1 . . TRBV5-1 TGCGCCAGCAGCTTGCAACAGGTGAACACTGAAGCTTTCTTT CASSLQQVNTEAFF
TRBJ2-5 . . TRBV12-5 TGTGCTAGTGGTTTTACACATCAAGAGACCCAGTACTTC CASGFTHQETQYF
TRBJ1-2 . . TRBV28 TGTGCCAGCACCATTCCCGGACACCCTCCCTATGGCTACACCTTC CASTIPGHPPYGYTF
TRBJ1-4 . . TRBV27 TGTGCCAGCAGTTTATTCTTCCCCCTTAATGAAAAACTGTTTTTT CASSLFFPLNEKLFF
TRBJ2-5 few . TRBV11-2 TGTGCCAGCAGCTCTATACGGGGGGAGACCCAGTACTTC CASSSIRGETQYF
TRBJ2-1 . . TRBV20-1 TGCAGTGCTCGTGGACTAATGTCGCAGTTCTTC CSARGLMSQFF
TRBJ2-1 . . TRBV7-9 TGTGCCAGCAGCCCTACCCCGAGCTCCTACAATGAGCAGTTCTTC CASSPTPSSYNEQFF
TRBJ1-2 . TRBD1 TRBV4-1 TGCGCCAGCAGCCAAGATTATGGGACAGGGGTTTCTGGCTACACCTTC CASSQDYGTGVSGYTF
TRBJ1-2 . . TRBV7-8 TGTGCCAGCAGCTTAGTTGCGAGAGCTAACTATGGCTACACCTTC CASSLVARANYGYTF
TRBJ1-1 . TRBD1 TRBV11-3 TGTGCCAGCAGCTCAGGGACAGGGGACACTGAAGCTTTCTTT CASSSGTGDTEAFF
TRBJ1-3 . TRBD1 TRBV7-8 TGTGCCAGCAGCCCTCGGACAGGCTCTGGAAACACCATATATTTT CASSPRTGSGNTIYF
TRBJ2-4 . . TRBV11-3 TGTGCCAGCAGCTTACCACGGAGGGAAGGTCCCAAAAACATTCAGTACTTC CASSLPRREGPKNIQYF
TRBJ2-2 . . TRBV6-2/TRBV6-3 TGTGCCAGCAGTACCCCGGGGCAGGGGCATTACACCGGGGAGCTGTTTTTT CASSTPGQGHYTGELFF
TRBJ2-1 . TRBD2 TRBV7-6 TGTGCCAGCAGCTTAGGTAGCGGGAACATTCTATACAATGAGCAGTTCTTC CASSLGSGNILYNEQFF
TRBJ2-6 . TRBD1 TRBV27 TGTGCCAGCAGTTCGGACAGGGGATACTCTGGGGCCAACGTCCTGACTTTC CASSSDRGYSGANVLTF
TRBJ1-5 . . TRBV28 TGTGCCAGCAGTTTATTGGGACTAAATAGCAATCAGCCCCAGCATTTT CASSLLGLNSNQPQHF
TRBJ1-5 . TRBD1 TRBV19 TGTGCCAGTAGTGGCCTACAGGGGATTGGACAGCCCCAGCATTTT CASSGLQGIGQPQHF
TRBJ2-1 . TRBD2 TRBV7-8 TGTGCCAGCAGCTTTTATGGGGCTAGCGGATACAATGAGCAGTTCTTC CASSFYGASGYNEQFF
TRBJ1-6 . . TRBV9 TGTGCCAGCAGCGTAGGGCAGGACAGCAATAATTCACCCCTCCACTTT CASSVGQDSNNSPLHF
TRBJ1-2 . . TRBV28 TGTGCCAGCAGTTTGCAGACAGTTGGTGGCTACACCTTC CASSLQTVGGYTF
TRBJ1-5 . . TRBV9 TGTGCCAGCAGCGTTGAGAACGATCAGCCCCAGCATTTT CASSVENDQPQHF
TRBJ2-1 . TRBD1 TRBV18 TGTGCCAGCTCACCCCGAGACAGGGCTTTCAATGAGCAGTTCTTC CASSPRDRAFNEQFF